Listed here is a single TCR beta chain. Naivety among CD8 cells was defined by CD45RO negativity and positive CCR7 selection, thereby excluding terminally differentiated effector memory CD45RA+ cells. Free of recent acute infections or vaccinations, the donors were healthy HIV-negative adults. Germline CDR1 SSHAT, CDR2 FNYEAQ (reference sequence). V was clipped by 5 bases and J by 4 bases; unmatched bases: 7. The CDR3 consists of 14 residues. The data were obtained in a study of shared clonotypes between healthy human individuals. At the level of the study: CD4 naive and CD4 memory each took three plates per donor, while CD8 naive took two and CD8 memory one.

The authors ran the assay at deep level. In the source study's methods: ImmunoSEQ only sent back junction sequences with no quality scores, so filtering was done differently. TCRdb's table, derived via immunoSEQ multiplex PCR, lists solely in-frame clones and lacks some. V and J calls and clone size come straight from that table; D and trimming were deduced from the DNA. The sample carries some 630,000 clones, 90% to 97% recorded once. The chain joins TRBV7-7 to TRBJ2-5; 7 nucleotides align to TRBD1. The sample was naive CD8+ T cells sorted from blood. The TCR comes from a woman aged 25 to 45 in good health. The CDR3 nucleotides read TGTGCCAGCAGCCATACAGGGGATGGAGAGACCCAGTACTTC. Translation gives CASSHTGDGETQYF.